This TCR beta chain stems from a study of blood T cell repertoires in COVID-19. The table lists this clone with a count of one. The CDR3 totals 14 residues. Germline CDR1 and CDR2: LNHDA and SQIVND (reference sequence). The V and J ends lost 8 bases and 15 bases, in that order; junction bases with no gene match: 15. Profiled with immunoSEQ multiplex PCR; TCRdb holds only in-frame clones, not every one. The sample carries about 120,000 clones, roughly 89% recorded once. The TCR sequence derives from a human donor with acute or convalescent COVID-19. The donor label of this sample is uncertain. The source material was peripheral blood. This chain uses TRBV19 with TRBJ2-1; 11 nucleotides agree with TRBD2. CDR3 protein: CASRTQLLAGVMFF. The CDR3 DNA sequence: TGTGCCAGTCGAACTCAGTTACTAGCGGGAGTTATGTTCTTC.